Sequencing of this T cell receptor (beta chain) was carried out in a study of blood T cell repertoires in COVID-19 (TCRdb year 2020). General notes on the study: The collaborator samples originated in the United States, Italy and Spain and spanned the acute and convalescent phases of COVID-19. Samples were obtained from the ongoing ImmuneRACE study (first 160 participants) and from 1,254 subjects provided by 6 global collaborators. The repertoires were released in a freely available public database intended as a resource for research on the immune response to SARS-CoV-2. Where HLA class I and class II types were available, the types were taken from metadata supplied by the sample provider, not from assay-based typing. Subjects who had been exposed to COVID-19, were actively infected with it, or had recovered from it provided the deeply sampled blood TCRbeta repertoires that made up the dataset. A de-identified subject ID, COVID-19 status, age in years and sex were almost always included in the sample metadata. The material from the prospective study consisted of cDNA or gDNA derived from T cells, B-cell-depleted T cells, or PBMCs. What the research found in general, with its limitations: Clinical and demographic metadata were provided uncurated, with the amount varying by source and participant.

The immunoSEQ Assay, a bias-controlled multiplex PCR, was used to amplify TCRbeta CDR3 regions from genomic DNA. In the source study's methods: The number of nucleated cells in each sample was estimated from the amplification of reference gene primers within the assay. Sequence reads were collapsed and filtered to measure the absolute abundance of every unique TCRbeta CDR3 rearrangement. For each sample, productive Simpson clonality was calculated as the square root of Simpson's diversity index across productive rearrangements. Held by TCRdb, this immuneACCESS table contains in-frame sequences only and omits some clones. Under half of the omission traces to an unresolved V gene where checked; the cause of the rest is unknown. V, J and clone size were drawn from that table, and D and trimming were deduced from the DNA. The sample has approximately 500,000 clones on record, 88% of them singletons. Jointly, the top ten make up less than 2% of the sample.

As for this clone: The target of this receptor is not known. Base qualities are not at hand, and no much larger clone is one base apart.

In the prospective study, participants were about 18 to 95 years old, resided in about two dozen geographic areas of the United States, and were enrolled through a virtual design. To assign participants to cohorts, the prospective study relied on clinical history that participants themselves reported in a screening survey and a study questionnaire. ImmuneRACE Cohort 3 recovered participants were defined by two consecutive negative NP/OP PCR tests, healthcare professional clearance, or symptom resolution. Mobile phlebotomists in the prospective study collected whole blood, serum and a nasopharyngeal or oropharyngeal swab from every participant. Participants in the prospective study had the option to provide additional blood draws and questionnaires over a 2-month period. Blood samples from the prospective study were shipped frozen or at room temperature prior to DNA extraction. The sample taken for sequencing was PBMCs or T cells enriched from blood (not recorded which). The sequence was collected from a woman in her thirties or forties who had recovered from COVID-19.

This receptor carries the CDR3 CASSSTGDTEAFF. The DNA reads TGCGCCAGCAGTTCCACAGGGGACACTGAAGCTTTCTTT. Recombination linked TRBV5-1 to TRBJ1-1, and TRBD1 matches 7 of the central bases. Counted from cysteine to phenylalanine, this CDR3 has 13 amino acids. The read is trimmed to its CDR3 DNA, 39 bases read in frame from base 1. V loses 5 bases at its end and J loses 3 bases; junction bases beyond the gene matches: 4. From the germline V gene, CDR1 is SGHRS and CDR2 is YFSETQ.